This T cell receptor (beta chain) was captured by sequencing in a study of blood T cell repertoires in COVID-19. This clone has more than one count but fewer than ten. Method: immunoSEQ multiplex PCR; TCRdb's copy keeps in-frame clones and lacks some. The profile shows fewer than 350,000 clones, roughly 90% of them singletons. From germline, CDR1 is KGHDR and CDR2 SFDVKD. The CDR3 contains 12 residues. V dropped 0 bases and J dropped 6 bases, with 3 bases sitting between them. This chain links TRBV24-1 with TRBJ2-3; no reliable D call. This sequence originates from a man aged 35-49 years who had been exposed to COVID-19. Sample: PBMCs or T cells enriched from blood (not recorded which). The CDR3 loop is CATSDLPDTQYF. The CDR3 DNA reads as TGTGCCACCAGTGATTTGCCGGATACGCAGTATTTT.